This record concerns one TCR beta chain sequence. This sample was taken from a study of blood T cell repertoires in COVID-19. Study summary: Material from acute and convalescent COVID-19 was sourced from the United States, Italy and Spain. Sources were T cells, B-cell-depleted T cells, or PBMCs; the material itself was cDNA or gDNA.

The CDR3 length is 15 residues. Trimming shortened V by 1 base and J by 7 bases, and 11 bases separated the two germline ends. CDR1 is SGHVS and CDR2 is FNYEAQ in the germline V gene. The protocol was immunoSEQ multiplex PCR, while the TCRdb copy is restricted to in-frame clones and leaves out a portion. Of over 150,000 clones in the sample, under 95% are singletons; the top ten hold 0.5% to 0.6%. Material for sequencing was peripheral blood. The TCR was taken from a man aged 50 or older with acute or convalescent COVID-19. The V gene is TRBV7-6, the J gene TRBJ1-6, with D possibly TRBD1 on 6 matching bases. The CDR3 is CASSLGGTYNSPLHF. The CDR3 DNA follows: TGTGCCAGCAGCTTAGGGGGGACATACAATTCACCCCTCCACTTT. Together with reference TRBV7-6 and TRBJ1-6, the CDR3 gives the full variable domain: GAGVSQSPRYKVTKRGQDVALRCDPISGHVSLYWYRQALGQGPEFLTYFNYEAQQDKSGLPNDRFSAERPEGSISTLTIQRTEQRDSAMYRCASSLGGTYNSPLHFGNGTRLTVT.